This record looks at one TCR beta chain sequence and its context. The antigen this receptor binds is unknown. The sample holds no much larger clone one base away, and base qualities are not on file. These data are taken from a study of T cell repertoires in cytomegalovirus infection (dated by TCRdb to about 2019). Context from the whole study: Alongside well-studied HLA-B-restricted epitopes, the peptide stimulations were aimed at recently identified HLA-C-restricted CMV epitopes, whose presentation resists viral immunomodulation. Because public TCR beta signatures pointed to carriage of CMV infection together with the matching HLA type, the HLA type of each donor mattered for the analysis. Study-wide conclusions, independent of this receptor: In both this cohort and an independent approximately 400-donor cohort, the cumulative frequency of public TCR beta family members distinguished carriers of CMV infection plus the relevant HLA type. The ex vivo response was dominated by HLA-C-restricted CMV-specific TCR beta clonotypes, and the single most frequent clonotype in two of eight donors was supplied by these HLA-C-restricted clonotypes.

The listed sequencing device is Illumina HiSeq 1500. TCRdb trimmed public reads at Q25 via fastp, called clones via MiXCR and kept in-frame beta chains. Rows with a matching CDR3 protein are joined into one entry that keeps the most common DNA and genes. This sample has 370,000 or so distinct CDR3 sequences in its table, and roughly 34% of those were observed once. Roughly 13% of the sample is held by the ten biggest clonotypes. The sample's treatment or condition label is to be understood as: in vitro stimulation with specific CMV peptide epitopes to enrich CMV-specific T cells. From the germline V gene (reference sequence), CDR1 is GTSNPN and CDR2 is SVGIG. Including the terminal cysteine and phenylalanine, the CDR3 comprises 14 residues. Here the CDR3 DNA is all that survives: 42 bases in frame from base 1. The trim is 5 bases for V and 0 bases for J, with a gap of 12 bases between the germline ends.

The chain employs TRBV30 and TRBJ2-3; the D gene lacks a confident call. Sequenced material: cultured PBMCs, taken from culture after CMV antigen stimulation. The sequence was obtained from a human donor in good health (CMV status not recorded). Some clones in this sample may be carry-over from other donors' samples. CDR3 sequence: CAWQMTASTDTQYF. The sequence in DNA is TGTGCCTGGCAGATGACCGCTAGCACAGATACGCAGTATTTT.